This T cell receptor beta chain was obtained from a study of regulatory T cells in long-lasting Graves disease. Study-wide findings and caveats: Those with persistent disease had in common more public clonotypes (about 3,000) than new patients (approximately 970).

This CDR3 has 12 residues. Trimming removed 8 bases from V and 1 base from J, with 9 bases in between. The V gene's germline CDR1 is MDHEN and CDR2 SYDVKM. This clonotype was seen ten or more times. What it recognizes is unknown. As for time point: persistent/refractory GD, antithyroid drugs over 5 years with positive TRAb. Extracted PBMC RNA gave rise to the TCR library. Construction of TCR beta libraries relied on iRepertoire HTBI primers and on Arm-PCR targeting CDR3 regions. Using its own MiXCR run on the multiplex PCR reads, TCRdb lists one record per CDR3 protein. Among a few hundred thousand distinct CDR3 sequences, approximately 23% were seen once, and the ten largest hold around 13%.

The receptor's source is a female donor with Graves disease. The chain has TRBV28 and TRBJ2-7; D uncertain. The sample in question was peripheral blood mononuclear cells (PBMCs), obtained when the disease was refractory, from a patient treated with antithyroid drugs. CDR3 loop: CASSVWSYEQYF. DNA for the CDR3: TGTGCCAGCTCGGTTTGGTCCTACGAGCAGTACTTC.